Each of the 11 T cell receptor beta chains below was sequenced from the same sample in a study of T cells in Graves' hyperthyroidism and ophthalmopathy. Template material for amplifying TCR beta CDR3 regions consisted of RNA transcripts. HTBI primers were the set used in a first-round RT-PCR of the TCR CDR3. TCRdb reprocessed the multiplex PCR reads with MiXCR, giving one entry per CDR3 protein. The sample has roughly 300,000 distinct CDR3 sequences, roughly 14% seen once; the top ten hold around 23%. Sequencing was done on a sample of blood. All receptors derive from a woman aged 30 to 39 with Graves' hyperthyroidism.

This clonotype has at least ten counts. The chain combines TRBV5-5 with TRBJ2-3, with unresolved D. Germline assignment: CDR1 SGHKS and CDR2 YYEKEE (reference sequence). The CDR3 has 12 amino acids. Trimming removed 2 bases at V and 5 bases at J, with 6 bases between. The CDR3 DNA reads TGTGCCAGCAGCTTCAGGATAGATACGCAGTATTTT. This translates into CASSFRIDTQYF.

As concerns this clonotype: Given a much more abundant clone one base away, this may be a read error. CDR3 residues: CARSYAVTGDPNYGYTF. For the CDR3, the DNA is TGTGCCAGAAGTTACGCAGTAACAGGGGACCCTAACTATGGCTACACCTTC. This sequence joins TRBV6-2 or TRBV6-3 and TRBJ1-2; 7 positions match TRBD1. The CDR3 runs to 17 residues. The V gene's germline CDR1 is MNHEY and CDR2 SVGEGT.

This clonotype was seen many times. The chain carries TRBV5-1 and TRBJ2-7, with D perhaps TRBD1 (5 bases). Trimming pared 1 base from V and 5 bases from J, leaving 16 bases between. Germline values: CDR1 SGHRS, CDR2 YFSETQ. CDR3 length: 15 residues. CDR3 protein: CASSLHPGFVDEQYF. The CDR3 nucleotides read TGCGCCAGCAGCTTGCACCCAGGGTTCGTCGACGAGCAGTACTTC.

The rearrangement links TRBV2 to TRBJ2-2; D remains ambiguous. V shed 6 bases and J shed 0 bases, with 5 bases lying between them. The CDR3 loop spans 13 amino acids. Germline CDR1 SNHLY, CDR2 FYNNEI. The CDR3 spells CASRLANTGELFF. CDR3 DNA: TGTGCCAGCAGGCTAGCGAACACCGGGGAGCTGTTTTTT.

This clonotype appeared a few times. The CDR3 region has the DNA TGTGCCAGCTCCACAGGGACTAGCGGGTTCGGCACAGATACGCAGTATTTT. The encoded protein is CASSTGTSGFGTDTQYF. The rearrangement uses TRBV6-1 and TRBJ2-3; 12 bases line up with TRBD2. The CDR3 spans 17 residues. CDR1 MNHNS and CDR2 SASEGT come from the germline V gene. V lost 8 bases to trimming and J lost 1 base; unmatched junction nucleotides: 10.

With respect to this clonotype: Given a much more abundant clone one base away, this may be a read error. The missing conserved phenylalanine or tryptophan at the end of this CDR3 makes a read error likely. V is TRBV6-2 or TRBV6-3 and J is TRBJ2-2; 8 bases match TRBD2. The CDR3 has 14 amino acids. V lost 7 bases and J lost 3; bases outside the gene matches: 4. Germline loops: CDR1 MNHEY, CDR2 SVGEGT. The CDR3 spells CASKVAGYTGELFL. The CDR3 DNA reads as TGTGCCAGCAAGGTAGCGGGGTACACCGGGGAGCTGTTTCTT.

V gene TRBV12-3 or TRBV12-4 combines with J gene TRBJ2-1; D unclear. The CDR3 runs 15 residues. Trimming took 3 bases from V and 3 from J, leaving 12 bases between them. The CDR3 loop reads CASSFSYGFYNEQFF. The DNA of the CDR3 is TGTGCCAGCAGTTTCTCTTACGGCTTCTACAATGAGCAGTTCTTC.

As for this clonotype: One junction end does not reproduce the germline sequence, and a read error may be involved. The chain uses TRBV7-9 and TRBJ2-6, with D perhaps TRBD1 or TRBD2 (7 bases each). CDR3 length equals 14 residues. Germline lookup yields CDR1 SEHNR and CDR2 FQNEAQ (reference sequence). The CDR3 DNA is TGTGCCAGCAGCCCGCAGGGGGGGGGCAACGTCCTGACTTTC. This sequence encodes CASSPQGGGNVLTF.

With regard to this clonotype: Just one base apart from a much larger clone, this may be a read error. J is TRBJ1-1 and V is TRBV9; D ambiguous. The CDR3 sequence is 14 residues long. CDR1 SGDLS and CDR2 YYNGEE come from the germline V gene. The DNA for the CDR3 is TGTGCCGGCAGCGTAGAAGGGATGAACACTGAAGCTTTCTTT. Its translation: CAGSVEGMNTEAFF.

The chain is built from TRBV12-3 or TRBV12-4 and TRBJ1-4; unclear D gene. The CDR3 runs 14 residues. Trimming took 7 bases from V and 8 from J, leaving 17 bases between them. The DNA of the CDR3 is TGTGCCAGCACCCCTGCGCCAGGATCCGAAAAACTGTTTTTT. Its translation: CASTPAPGSEKLFF.

This clonotype was observed a handful of times. The CDR3 DNA reads TGTGCCAGCAGCCAACGATGGGGGCCGGAGACCCAGTACTTC. Translating gives CASSQRWGPETQYF. The genes are TRBV7-6 and TRBJ2-5; perhaps TRBD1 as D (6 bases). Germline V gives CDR1 SGHVS, CDR2 FNYEAQ. V gave up 5 bases and J gave up 5 bases, with 15 bases separating them. The CDR3 has 14 amino acids.